Here is one TCR beta chain with its context. With 3 bases clipped from V and 4 bases from J, the junction kept 11 bases outside the gene matches. This CDR3 comprises 16 residues. CDR1 and CDR2 (germline): MNHEY, SVGAGI. This sample is drawn from a study of T cell changes during pregnancy in multiple sclerosis. The protocol was immunoSEQ multiplex PCR, while the TCRdb copy is restricted to in-frame clones and leaves out a portion. The table records 45,000 to 55,000 clones, about 90% of them present only once. Sequencing was performed on CD4+ T cells from peripheral blood mononuclear cells, taken in the second trimester of pregnancy. The TCR was taken from a female donor with multiple sclerosis, enrolled in a pregnancy study. The V gene is TRBV6-5, the J gene TRBJ1-2; 7 bases match TRBD1. The CDR3 is CASSYNLEGASYGYTF. The CDR3 DNA reads as TGTGCCAGCAGTTATAACTTGGAGGGGGCAAGCTATGGCTACACCTTC.